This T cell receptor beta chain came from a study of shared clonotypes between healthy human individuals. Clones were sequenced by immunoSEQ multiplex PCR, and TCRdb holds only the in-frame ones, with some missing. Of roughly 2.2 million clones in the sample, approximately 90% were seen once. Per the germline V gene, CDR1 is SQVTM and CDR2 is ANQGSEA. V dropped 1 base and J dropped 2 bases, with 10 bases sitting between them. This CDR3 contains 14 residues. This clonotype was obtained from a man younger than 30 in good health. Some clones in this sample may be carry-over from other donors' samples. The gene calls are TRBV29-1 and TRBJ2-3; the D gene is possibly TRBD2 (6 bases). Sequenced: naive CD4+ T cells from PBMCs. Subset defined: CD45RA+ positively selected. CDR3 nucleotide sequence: TGCAGCGTTGAAGGCGGGACCTTCACAGATACGCAGTATTTT. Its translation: CSVEGGTFTDTQYF.